This TCR beta chain appears in the sequencing data of a study of T-cell reconstitution after alpha-beta-depleted transplantation in children (dated by TCRdb to the mid-2010s). About the study as a whole: Using TCR repertoire profiling, the study followed T-cell immune reconstitution in a quantitative way in children after TCRalphabeta/CD19-depleted allogeneic hematopoietic cell transplantation.

This clonotype was counted ten times or more. What this receptor recognizes is not known. No clone much larger than this one lies a single base away; base qualities are absent. Library creation used PCR. The listed sequencing device is Illumina HiSeq 2500. Molecular barcoding was employed in the preparation of TCR libraries, with unique molecular identifiers being used to normalize TCRbeta repertoire quantification. TCRdb handled the public reads itself, with Q25 trimming in fastp and clone calling in MiXCR, and kept productive beta chains. Every entry covers one CDR3 protein and lists the most common genes and DNA from its rows. In this sample the table shows over 400,000 distinct CDR3 sequences, 43% of which occur a single time. 25% to 30% of the sample comes from the top ten. The sample's treatment or condition, from its label and the paper: allogeneic hematopoietic cell transplantation with graft depleted of TCRalphabeta T cells and CD19 B cells. Transplant recipients were children who received TCRalphabeta/CD19-depleted allogeneic hematopoietic cell grafts.

The paper as a whole reports these results and caveats: In some patients, the high TCRbeta diversity seen at day 60 was put down to recipient T cells and intrathymic progenitors that had survived conditioning. Apparently early alphabetaT-cell count recovery about two months after transplant reportedly relied on only several hundred rapidly expanded clones derived from non-depleted graft cells. Over the following months the frequencies of hyperexpanded clones went down, and after one year T-cell counts and TCRbeta diversity were mostly credited to newly produced T cells.

From cysteine to phenylalanine, the CDR3 is 13 amino acids long. Just CDR3 DNA is preserved here, 39 bases in frame from base 1. V gives up 5 bases and J gives up 6 bases, and the segment between their germline ends measures 13 bases. CDR1 is given as DFQATT and CDR2 as SNEGSKA, both from the germline V gene (reference sequence). Sequenced here: PBMCs, sampled before TCRalphabeta/CD19-depleted stem cell transplant. The receptor was derived from a girl aged 2-10 years with aplastic anemia, due to receive a stem cell transplant. The rearrangement combines TRBV20-1 with TRBJ2-2, with TRBD1 perhaps the D gene, on 5 matching bases. The CDR3 is CSAQGHSAGELFF. The DNA reads TGCAGTGCTCAAGGACATTCGGCCGGGGAGCTGTTTTTT.